This T cell receptor (beta chain) was obtained from a study of metastatic and nonmetastatic thyroid tumors. This CDR3 region has 17 residues. Trimming shortened V by 1 base and J by 0 bases, and 15 bases separated the two germline ends. The V gene's germline CDR1 is MNHEY and CDR2 SMNVEV (reference sequence). Findings and limits, study-wide: Versus benign nodules, malignant thyroid tumors reportedly had significantly higher TCR beta diversity, in blood and tumor.

In the source study's methods: Building a distant-metastasis classifier for papillary thyroid cancer drew on CDR3 differences across clinicopathological groups. Using MiXCR, TCRdb reanalyzed the PCR reads. These V and J calls derive from TCRdb rather than the authors' analysis. Here the sample spans about 35,000 clones, 29% being singletons. This clone was seen only a few times. Antigen specificity is unknown. All patients reached thyroid surgery having received no treatment beforehand. The chain combines TRBV27 with TRBJ1-2, with D maybe TRBD1 (6 bases). The sequenced sample consisted of blood. The receptor comes from a female donor with papillary thyroid cancer or a benign thyroid nodule (not recorded which). Some clones in this sample may be carry-over from other donors' samples. The CDR3 coding sequence is TGTGCCAGCAGTTTATTCCCTCAACAGGGAGCTAACTATGGCTACACCTTC. Translation: CASSLFPQQGANYGYTF.